These T cell receptor beta chains were read from a single sample in a study of Ad26.COV2.S vaccination and SARS-CoV-2 variants. TCRdb's table, derived via immunoSEQ multiplex PCR, lists solely in-frame clones and lacks some. The sample yields some 400,000 clones, approximately 89% seen once. Sequences were derived from peripheral blood, sampled in a trial of Ad26.COV2.S vaccine versus placebo. These receptors came from a person between 18 and 65 years old who received the Ad26.COV2.S COVID-19 vaccine or a placebo. The conserved cysteine and the conserved F or W are not part of the CDR3 here.

>TRBJ1-4|TRBV5-4
ASSLAGTGMSEKLF
>TRBJ2-7|TRBV29-1
SVTGGWNEQY
>TRBJ2-7|TRBV5-6
ASSSWTANYEQY
>TRBJ2-1|TRBV9
ASSVPSEREIPPGGYNEQF
>TRBJ2-1|TRBV30
AWSVDEQF
>TRBJ2-1|TRBV14
ASSPWTSGREYNEQF
>TRBJ2-3|TRBV5-4
ASSFMRAGITDTQY
>TRBJ2-7|TRBV6-5
ASSYKAGYEQY
>TRBJ2-5|TRBV7-3
ASSLTRGETQY
>TRBJ1-1|TRBV19
ASRMDPMNTEAF
>TRBJ1-4|TRBV2
ASSVNRPNEKLF
>TRBJ1-1|TRBV24-1
ATSLGNTEAF
>TRBJ1-6|TRBV4-2
ASSQGGNRVSPLH
>TRBJ2-3|TRBV28
ASSFVRLAGGEAADTQY
>TRBJ2-2|TRBV6-6
ASRERSGNTGELF
>TRBJ2-3|TRBV11-3
ASSLGPSGSYTDTQY
>TRBJ2-1|TRBV3-1/TRBV3-2
ASSQDVGLAGHNEQF
>TRBJ2-7|TRBV9
ASSVEGAWAAEQY
>TRBJ2-1|TRBV2
ASSDWSSYNEQF
>TRBJ2-2|TRBV20-1
SAKLTGELF
>TRBJ2-3|TRBV3-1/TRBV3-2
ASSQEGLAGSTDTQY
>TRBJ2-5|TRBV5-4
ASSLVGGIVETQY
>TRBJ1-2|TRBV4-1
ASSQDGPGYGYT
>TRBJ1-2|TRBV7-6
ASSPGVAVGYGYT
>TRBJ2-3|TRBV5-4
ASSSPAGSTDTQY
>TRBJ2-7|TRBV28
ASQQGDLYEQY
>TRBJ2-3|TRBV11-2
ASSLDRRTSGISTDTQY
>TRBJ2-3|TRBV19
ASSPVRGGRTDTQY
>TRBJ1-2|TRBV7-8
ASTSTANYGYT
>TRBJ1-6|TRBV12-3/TRBV12-4
ASSLGGAPLH
>TRBJ1-3|TRBV18
ASSVTTGTSGNTIY
>TRBJ1-6|TRBV18
ASSPNREGSPLH
>TRBJ2-1|TRBV20-1
SARGPNEQF
>TRBJ1-1|TRBV5-5
ASSEGDRDFRDEAF
>TRBJ2-7|TRBV5-5
ASSAGQGPYYEQY
>TRBJ2-7|TRBV5-6
ASSISGDRGLEQY